The 4 T cell receptor beta chains listed next were all sequenced from one sample in a study of control samples from healthy donors and cancer patients. Sequencing was performed with immunoSEQ multiplex PCR; in TCRdb, only in-frame clones are kept and a portion is missing. The data hold around 92,000 clones, with roughly 78% observed a single time. The sequencing sample was made of blood. Receptors originate from a man aged 60 to 69 in good health.

The chain joins TRBV6-5 to TRBJ2-1; 7 bases are a match to TRBD1. Trimming at V came to 6 bases and at J to 5 bases, leaving 7 bases not matched to a gene. CDR3 length equals 14 residues. Per germline, CDR1 MNHEY and CDR2 SVGAGI. DNA for the CDR3: TGTGCCAGCAGAGCCCGGGACAGACACAATGAGCAGTTCTTC. As protein: CASRARDRHNEQFF.

This clone was found once. V is TRBV7-9 and J is TRBJ2-3; 9 bases line up with TRBD2. The ends lost 6 bases at V and 5 bases at J; junction bases unmatched: 3. This CDR3 contains 13 residues. The V gene's germline CDR1 is SEHNR and CDR2 FQNEAQ (reference sequence). The CDR3 protein is CASRVAGEDTQYF. DNA of the CDR3: TGTGCCAGCAGGGTAGCGGGAGAAGATACGCAGTATTTT. Looking up the rest from reference TRBV7-9 and TRBJ2-3 gives the full variable domain: DTGVSQNPRHKITKRGQNVTFRCDPISEHNRLYWYRQTLGQGPEFLTYFQNEAQLEKSRLLSDRFSAERPKGSFSTLEIQRTEQGDSAMYLCASRVAGEDTQYFGPGTRLTVL.

The chain links TRBV9 to TRBJ2-3; 9 bases align to TRBD2. Germline V CDR1 and CDR2: SGDLS, YYNGEE. The V segment lost 0 bases and the J segment 4 bases; nucleotides outside the gene matches: 6. This CDR3 contains 16 residues. The CDR3 bases are TGTGCCAGCAGCGTAGTAGGCGGGGGGGCCCCAGATACGCAGTATTTT. This encodes CASSVVGGGAPDTQYF.

The V and J genes are TRBV7-9 and TRBJ2-7, with a possible D match to TRBD1 (6 bases). V lost 3 bases and J 3 bases, leaving 9 bases between the germline ends. CDR3 length: 13 amino acids. Per germline, CDR1 SEHNR and CDR2 FQNEAQ (reference sequence). CDR3 sequence: CASSFGRGYEQYF. The CDR3 nucleotides are TGTGCCAGCAGCTTCGGCAGGGGCTACGAGCAGTACTTC.